This TCR beta chain was captured by sequencing in a study of shared clonotypes between healthy human individuals. Germline CDR1 GTSNPN, CDR2 SVGIG (reference sequence). The CDR3 is made up of 12 amino acids. The ends were cut back, 5 bases at V and 0 bases at J, with 4 bases in the middle. Replicate PCRs for sorted subsets used approximately 190 ng DNA; this equaled tens of thousands of T cell genomes. Libraries were prepared by immunoSEQ multiplex PCR; TCRdb keeps only in-frame clonotypes and omits some of them. The table has about 690,000 clones, about 92% seen once. Specimen: memory CD8+ T cells from PBMCs. As for subset: CD45RO+ cells pooled with CCR7-negative TemRA cells. The chain employs TRBV30 and TRBJ2-2; D not certain. This sequence originates from a man aged 18 to 30 in good health. Some clones in this sample may be carry-over from other donors' samples. In DNA form, the CDR3 reads TGTGCCTGGCGCACGAACACCGGGGAGCTGTTTTTT. It translates to CAWRTNTGELFF. The whole variable domain, filled in from reference TRBV30 and TRBJ2-2, reads SQTIHQWPATLVQPVGSPLSLECTVEGTSNPNLYWYRQAAGRGLQLLFYSVGIGQISSEVPQNLSASRPQDRQFILSSKKLLLSDSGFYLCAWRTNTGELFFGEGSRLTVL.